These T cell receptor beta chains were read from a single sample in a study of T cell responses to AZD1222 COVID-19 vaccine. TCRdb's table, derived via immunoSEQ multiplex PCR, lists solely in-frame clones and lacks some. In the table there are 120,000 to 150,000 clones, approximately 90% of which are singletons. The sample here was peripheral blood, taken on day 0 of AZD1222 vaccination. The receptors come from an adult in good health. Each CDR3 is given with its conserved first and last residue.

j_gene: TRBJ2-2
v_gene: TRBV3-1/TRBV3-2
CDR3aa: CASSQEPSGLNTGELFF

j_gene: TRBJ2-5
v_gene: TRBV4-2
CDR3aa: CASSPLFGPSGAQETQYF

j_gene: TRBJ1-6
v_gene: TRBV9
CDR3aa: CASSVAEGAPLHF

j_gene: TRBJ1-4
v_gene: TRBV28
CDR3aa: CARRRGGASEKLFF

j_gene: TRBJ2-2
v_gene: TRBV6-5
CDR3aa: CASGRGYTGELFF

j_gene: TRBJ1-2
v_gene: TRBV11-1
CDR3aa: CASSFGLGGGYTF

j_gene: TRBJ2-6
v_gene: TRBV27
CDR3aa: CASSLRSGYSGANVLTF

j_gene: TRBJ1-2
v_gene: TRBV7-3
CDR3aa: CASSLTSGNGYTF

j_gene: TRBJ1-1
v_gene: TRBV9
CDR3aa: CASSASGTGVTEAFF

j_gene: TRBJ1-1
v_gene: TRBV18
CDR3aa: CASSPSQGGMNTEAFF

j_gene: TRBJ1-6
v_gene: TRBV27
CDR3aa: CASGRIGGTLRSPLHF

j_gene: TRBJ2-5
v_gene: TRBV4-3
CDR3aa: CASSQRLARETQYF

j_gene: TRBJ1-6
v_gene: TRBV7-3
CDR3aa: CASSFGGLGSPLHF

j_gene: TRBJ2-1
v_gene: TRBV19
CDR3aa: CASSMIPTGSYNEQFF

j_gene: TRBJ1-3
v_gene: TRBV11-2
CDR3aa: CASSLASGNTIYF

j_gene: TRBJ1-2
v_gene: TRBV7-9
CDR3aa: CASRTLGGSNYGYTF

j_gene: TRBJ2-7
v_gene: TRBV2
CDR3aa: CASAPQAYEQYF

j_gene: TRBJ1-2
v_gene: TRBV5-4
CDR3aa: CASSPGGRGTDGYTF

j_gene: TRBJ2-5
v_gene: TRBV7-2
CDR3aa: CASSLGPHRGSGSEETQYF